Sequencing of this T cell receptor (beta chain) was carried out in a study of cytomegalovirus exposure and HLA in healthy donors. Trimming removed 1 base from V and 9 bases from J, with 19 bases in between. The germline V gene encodes CDR1 SGHNT and CDR2 YENEEA. CDR3 length: 16 residues. Study-wide results and limits: In an earlier analysis, most TCR beta V segments were productive about 87% or about 30% of the time. Later analysis demonstrated an association between a missense DCLRE1C variant and TCR beta V- and J-gene trimming. Likely technical artifact: a cluster of highly shared sequence variants.

Both 60 Vbeta primers and 13 Jbeta primers went into the PCR. The table came from immunoSEQ multiplex PCR; TCRdb's copy has only in-frame clones and leaves some out. The sample shows almost 200,000 clones, roughly 79% of them seen only once. Sampled while nominally healthy, donors likely had unrecorded immune exposures. In the case of this clone: No antigen is known for it.

This chain connects TRBV11-3 to TRBJ2-1; maybe TRBD2 (6 bases). This TCR came from a man aged 30-40 years in good health and CMV-seronegative. The specimen was PBMCs. CDR3 DNA sequence: TGTGCCAGCAGCTTAGGTAGTGGGGAGGCGGTGGGTGAGCAGTTCTTC. Translated, it gives CASSLGSGEAVGEQFF.